This entry lists 20 T cell receptor beta chains sequenced from one sample in a study of early stage breast cancer tumors. Generated by immunoSEQ multiplex PCR, the TCRdb table keeps only in-frame clones and is missing some. The data show approximately 11,000 clones, around 80% seen once. Sequencing used breast tumor tissue. All receptors derive from a person between 65 and 79 years old with breast cancer.

The chain couples TRBV30 to TRBJ2-2; 8 bases are a match to TRBD2. The germline V gene encodes CDR1 GTSNPN and CDR2 SVGIG (reference sequence). The CDR3 runs to 14 residues. After removal of 2 bases from V and 6 bases from J, the junction contained 5 bases not matched to a gene. CDR3 loop: CAWSRLAFSGELFF. The CDR3 coding sequence is TGTGCCTGGAGTAGACTAGCGTTCTCCGGGGAGCTGTTTTTT.

The chain joins TRBV10-3 to TRBJ1-1; 8 bases map to TRBD1. Unmatched junction bases numbered 11, after V lost 7 bases and J lost 4 bases. Germline V gives CDR1 ENHRY, CDR2 SYGVKD. The CDR3 has 15 residues. The CDR3 sequence is CAITADRGFSTEAFF. Written as DNA, the CDR3 is TGTGCCATCACCGCAGACAGGGGATTTAGCACTGAAGCTTTCTTT.

The chain links TRBV28 to TRBJ2-2; TRBD2 matches 11 bases. CDR3 size: 15 residues. With 6 bases clipped from V and 7 bases from J, the junction kept 7 bases outside the gene matches. CDR1 is MDHEN, CDR2 SYDVKM, per germline. The CDR3 coding sequence is TGTGCCAGCAGGGTTAGCGGGAGGGCGATCGGGGAGCTGTTTTTT. Its protein product is CASRVSGRAIGELFF.

The V call is TRBV11-2, the J call TRBJ2-1; 13 bases match TRBD2. Trimming removed 5 bases from V and 6 bases from J; junction bases left unmatched: 7. Looked up from germline, CDR1 is SGHAT and CDR2 is FQNNGV. This CDR3 spans 16 amino acids. The CDR3 region has the DNA TGTGCCAGCAGCCGCTATACTAGCGGGGGGGGCAATGAGCAGTTCTTC. It yields the protein CASSRYTSGGGNEQFF.

V is TRBV19 and J is TRBJ1-2, with D possibly matching TRBD1 (5 bases). The V end lost 5 bases, the J end lost 3 bases, and 16 bases lay between the germline ends. The CDR3 loop spans 15 amino acids. Germline values: CDR1 LNHDA, CDR2 SQIVND (reference sequence). The CDR3, as DNA: TGTGCCAGTAGTCCACAGCGGGGAGGGGACTATGGCTACACCTTC. Residues: CASSPQRGGDYGYTF.

This chain joins TRBV18 and TRBJ2-1; 7 bases match TRBD1. This CDR3 has 19 residues. V dropped 4 bases and J dropped 7; count of bases not matched to a gene: 22. Germline lookup yields CDR1 KGHSH and CDR2 LQKENI. CDR3 protein: CASSLGNIYRGAAENEQFF. In nucleotides, the CDR3 is TGTGCCAGCTCACTGGGAAACATTTACAGGGGTGCCGCAGAAAATGAGCAGTTCTTC.

In its sample, this clone is medium-sized. V is TRBV27 and J is TRBJ1-2; 7 positions match TRBD1. The junction had 7 bases not matched to a gene; V was cut back by 6 bases and J by 0 bases. The CDR3 runs 15 residues. Germline V gene lookup returns CDR1 MNHEY and CDR2 SMNVEV (reference sequence). CDR3 DNA: TGTGCCAGCAGCCCCGGACAGGCAGCTAACTATGGCTACACCTTC. Residues: CASSPGQAANYGYTF.

This clone has only a few counts. V usage is TRBV9 and J usage is TRBJ2-5; a weak D match, TRBD2 (6 bases). V shed 0 bases and J shed 7 bases, with 22 bases lying between them. Germline lookup yields CDR1 SGDLS and CDR2 YYNGEE. This CDR3 is 17 amino acids long. The CDR3 region is CASSVGPEAGKVSTQYF. Written as DNA, the CDR3 is TGTGCCAGCAGCGTAGGTCCCGAGGCGGGGAAAGTGTCGACCCAGTACTTC.

The rearrangement joins TRBV4-3 to TRBJ2-6, with D unresolved. Germline-derived CDR1 and CDR2 are LGHNA and YSLEER. The CDR3 runs 15 residues. V lost 3 bases to trimming and J lost 1 base, with 7 bases between them. In nucleotides, the CDR3 is TGCGCCAGCAGCCAGTTGGAGTCTGGGGCCAACGTCCTGACTTTC. Residues: CASSQLESGANVLTF.

The chain combines TRBV25-1 with TRBJ2-1; possible D gene TRBD1, 6 bases. V was shortened by 4 bases and J by 9 bases, with 22 bases between the two germline ends. The CDR3 runs to 16 residues. Germline CDR1 MGHDK, CDR2 SYGVNS. CDR3 sequence reads: CASSGGNRAPRGEQFF. The CDR3 DNA follows: TGTGCCAGCAGTGGTGGAAACAGGGCCCCGAGGGGTGAGCAGTTCTTC.

The chain joins TRBV7-2 to TRBJ2-1; 10 nucleotides align to TRBD2. This CDR3 comprises 15 residues. With V trimmed by 5 bases and J by 4 bases, 5 bases remained unmatched. The germline gives CDR1 SGHTA, CDR2 FQGNSA. As DNA, the CDR3 is TGTGCCAGCAGCCTCGGGACTAGCGTGTACAATGAGCAGTTCTTC. Amino acid sequence: CASSLGTSVYNEQFF.

The chain has TRBV14 and TRBJ1-3, with D tentatively TRBD1 (6 bases). Germline assignment: CDR1 SGHDN and CDR2 FVKESK. V dropped 3 bases and J dropped 3 bases, with 9 bases sitting between them. The CDR3 totals 14 residues. The CDR3 nucleotides are TGTGCCAGCAGCCACGGGACATTTGGAAACACCATATATTTT. Translation: CASSHGTFGNTIYF.

The chain has TRBV6-1 and TRBJ2-7; possible D gene TRBD1, 7 bases. Germline V gives CDR1 MNHNS, CDR2 SASEGT. The CDR3 spans 14 residues. V lost 5 bases to trimming and J lost 1 base, with 12 bases between them. CDR3 loop: CASSLEGASYEQYF. The CDR3 bases are TGTGCCAGCAGTTTGGAGGGGGCGTCCTACGAGCAGTACTTC.

This clone was counted once. The V and J genes are TRBV7-9 and TRBJ1-2, with 7 bases identical to TRBD1. This CDR3 has 16 residues. Per the germline V gene, CDR1 is SEHNR and CDR2 is FQNEAQ (reference sequence). V dropped 5 bases and J dropped 3; count of bases not matched to a gene: 12. The CDR3 DNA follows: TGTGCCAGCAGCCCGCCAGACCTGGGGACAGACTATGGCTACACCTTC. It encodes CASSPPDLGTDYGYTF.

This clone was detected a few times. This chain joins TRBV6-6 and TRBJ1-5, with TRBD1 matching 7 bases. Germline V gene sequence: CDR1 MNHNY, CDR2 SVGAGI (reference sequence). This CDR3 is built from 15 residues. Trimming at V came to 0 bases and at J to 2 bases, leaving 1 base not matched to a gene. CDR3 in DNA: TGTGCCAGCAGTTACTCAACAGGGGGCAATCAGCCCCAGCATTTT. It codes for CASSYSTGGNQPQHF.

Only a few counts were recorded for this clone. The chain uses TRBV25-1 and TRBJ1-6, with 8 bases that match TRBD1. V shed 4 bases and J 7 bases; nucleotides not matched to a gene: 3. The germline gives CDR1 MGHDK, CDR2 SYGVNS. The CDR3 consists of 14 residues. The CDR3 sequence is CASSADRGNSPLHF. The CDR3 DNA reads TGTGCCAGCAGTGCCGACAGGGGAAATTCACCCCTCCACTTT.

The V call is TRBV23-1, the J call TRBJ2-3; 10 bases map to TRBD1. TRBV23-1 is an ORF, and what it does is uncertain. CDR3 length: 16 amino acids. J gave up 6 bases and V 3 bases, and 9 bases lay outside the gene matches. The CDR3 nucleotides read TGCGCCAGCAGTCAGGCGGGACAGGGGTACAAGGATACGCAGTATTTT. Translating it yields CASSQAGQGYKDTQYF.

The rearrangement uses TRBV6-5 and TRBJ1-1; D remains unclear. Germline loops: CDR1 MNHEY, CDR2 SVGAGI. The CDR3 length is 15 residues. V shed 0 bases and J shed 0 bases, with 8 bases lying between them. CDR3 protein: CASSYSGSLNTEAFF. The CDR3 DNA follows: TGTGCCAGCAGTTACTCGGGCAGTTTGAACACTGAAGCTTTCTTT.

The chain employs TRBV10-3 and TRBJ1-1, with D perhaps matching TRBD1 (6 bases). Germline CDR1 is ENHRY and CDR2 is SYGVKD. The ends were cut back, 4 bases at V and 1 base at J, with 10 bases in the middle. CDR3 length: 14 residues. The CDR3 nucleotides are TGTGCCATCAGTGCCCTGACAGGGAACACTGAAGCTTTCTTT. This codes for CAISALTGNTEAFF.

The chain links TRBV11-1 to TRBJ2-1; tentative D call: TRBD2 (5 bases). CDR3 length: 12 residues. Germline assignment: CDR1 SGHAT and CDR2 FQDESV (reference sequence). Deletions cut 6 bases from V and 8 bases from J, with 11 bases between. The CDR3 DNA is TGTGCCAGCAGGGACGCCGGGGATGAGCAGTTCTTC. Its translation is CASRDAGDEQFF.